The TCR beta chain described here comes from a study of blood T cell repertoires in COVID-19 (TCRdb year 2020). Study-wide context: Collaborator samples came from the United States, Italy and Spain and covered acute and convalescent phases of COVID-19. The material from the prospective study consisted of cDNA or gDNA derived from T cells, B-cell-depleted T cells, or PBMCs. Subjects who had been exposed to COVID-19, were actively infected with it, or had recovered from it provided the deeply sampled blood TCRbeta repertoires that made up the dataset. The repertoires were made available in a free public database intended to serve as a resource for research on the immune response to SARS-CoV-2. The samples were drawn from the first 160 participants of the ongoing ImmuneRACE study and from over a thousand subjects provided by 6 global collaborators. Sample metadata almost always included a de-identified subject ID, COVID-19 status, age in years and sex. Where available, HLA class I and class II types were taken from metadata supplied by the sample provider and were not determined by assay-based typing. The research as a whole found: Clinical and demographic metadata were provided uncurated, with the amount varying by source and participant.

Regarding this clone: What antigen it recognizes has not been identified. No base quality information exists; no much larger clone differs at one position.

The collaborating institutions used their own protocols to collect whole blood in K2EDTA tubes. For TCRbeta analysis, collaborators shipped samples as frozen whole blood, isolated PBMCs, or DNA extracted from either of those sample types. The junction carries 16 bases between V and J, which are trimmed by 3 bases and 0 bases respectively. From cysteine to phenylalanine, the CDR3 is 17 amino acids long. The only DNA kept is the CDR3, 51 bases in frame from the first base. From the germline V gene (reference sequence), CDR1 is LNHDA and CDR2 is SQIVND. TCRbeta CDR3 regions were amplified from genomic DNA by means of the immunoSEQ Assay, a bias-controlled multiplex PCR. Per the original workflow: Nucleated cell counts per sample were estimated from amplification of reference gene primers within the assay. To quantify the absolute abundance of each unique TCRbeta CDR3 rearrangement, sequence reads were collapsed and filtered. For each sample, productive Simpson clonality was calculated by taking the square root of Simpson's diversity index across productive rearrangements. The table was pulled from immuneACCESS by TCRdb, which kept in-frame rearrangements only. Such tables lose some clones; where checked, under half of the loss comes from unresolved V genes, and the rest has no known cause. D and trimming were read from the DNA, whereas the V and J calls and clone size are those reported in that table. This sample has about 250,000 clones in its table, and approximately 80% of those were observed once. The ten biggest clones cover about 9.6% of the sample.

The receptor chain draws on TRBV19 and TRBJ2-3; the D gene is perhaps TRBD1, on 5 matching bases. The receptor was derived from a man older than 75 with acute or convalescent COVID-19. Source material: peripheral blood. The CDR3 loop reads CASSILRLQGSTDTQYF. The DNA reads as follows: TGTGCCAGTAGTATTCTTCGGCTTCAGGGAAGCACAGATACGCAGTATTTT.